The rows below give T cell receptor beta chains drawn from one sample of a study of control samples from healthy donors and cancer patients. Clones were sequenced by immunoSEQ multiplex PCR, and TCRdb holds only the in-frame ones, with some missing. The sample holds about 140,000 clones, around 85% seen once. What was sequenced was blood. The receptors here all came from a woman aged 25 to 39 in good health. CDR3s include the opening cysteine and the closing phenylalanine or tryptophan. D genes are given only for firm matches. Size values are once, few and many counts, or a class for expanded clones, and some rows have none.

CDR3 length | clone size | D gene | J gene | V gene | CDR3 DNA | CDR3 protein
14 | - | TRBD1 | TRBJ1-1 | TRBV2 | TGTGCCAGCAGTGAACGGGGACAGGCGACAGAAGCTTTCTTT | CASSERGQATEAFF
14 | - | - | TRBJ2-5 | TRBV5-4 | TGTGCCAGCAGCTTGGAGGCGGCACAAGAGACCCAGTACTTC | CASSLEAAQETQYF
15 | once | - | TRBJ2-5 | TRBV5-1 | TGCGCCAGCAGCTTGGTCACAGGGTCCTCAGAGACCCAGTACTTC | CASSLVTGSSETQYF
15 | - | TRBD1 | TRBJ2-7 | TRBV5-1 | TGCGCCAGCAGCTCCCCGGGACAGAGGTACCACGAGCAGTACTTC | CASSSPGQRYHEQYF
14 | - | - | TRBJ2-7 | TRBV6-5 | TGTGCCAGCAGCCCAACCCACCCAACCTACGAGCAGTACTTC | CASSPTHPTYEQYF
15 | - | TRBD1 | TRBJ2-5 | TRBV5-1 | TGCGCCAGCAGCTTGAGACAGGGGCGGGAAGAGACCCAGTACTTC | CASSLRQGREETQYF
13 | once | - | TRBJ1-2 | TRBV10-2 | TGCGCCAGCAGTGACCACGAGGGGCTCGGCTACACCTTC | CASSDHEGLGYTF
16 | - | - | TRBJ1-6 | TRBV27 | TGTGCCAGCAGTCAACAGACAGGCCACGGGGGGTCACCCCTCCACTTT | CASSQQTGHGGSPLHF
14 | - | TRBD2 | TRBJ2-5 | TRBV5-1 | TGCGCCCGCAGCCAAGGCGGGGGGGAAGAGACCCAGTACTTC | CARSQGGGEETQYF
17 | - | - | TRBJ1-4 | TRBV21-1 | TGTGCCAGCAGCAAATTACAGGGAAGTGCAACTAATGAAAAACTGTTTTTT | CASSKLQGSATNEKLFF
16 | - | - | TRBJ2-1 | TRBV11-2 | TGTGCCAGCAGCTTTGTAGCCCAAAGGGGGGTCGATGAGCAGTTCTTC | CASSFVAQRGVDEQFF
13 | once | - | TRBJ1-2 | TRBV13 | TGTGCCAGCAGCTTGGCAGCGGACGGTGGCTACACCTTC | CASSLAADGGYTF
14 | - | TRBD1 | TRBJ2-7 | TRBV19 | TGTGCCAGTAGTACGCACACAGGGGGCTACGAGCAGTACTTC | CASSTHTGGYEQYF
14 | - | TRBD2 | TRBJ2-7 | TRBV6-5 | TGTGCCAGCAGACTAGCGGCCGATGGCTACGAGCAGTACTTC | CASRLAADGYEQYF
17 | - | TRBD2 | TRBJ2-7 | TRBV28 | TGTGCCAGCAGTTTATGGTCTAGCGGCACCCGTTCCTACGAGCAGTACTTC | CASSLWSSGTRSYEQYF
15 | - | TRBD1 | TRBJ1-5 | TRBV9 | TGTGCCAGCAGCCCCGGGACAGCTAGCAATCAGCCCCAGCATTTT | CASSPGTASNQPQHF
12 | - | - | TRBJ2-5 | TRBV18 | TGTGCCAGCTCACCAGCCACGGAGACCCAGTACTTC | CASSPATETQYF
15 | once | TRBD2 | TRBJ2-3 | TRBV5-5 | TGTGCCAGCAGCGGGACTAGCGGGACCCACCACCCGCAGTATTTT | CASSGTSGTHHPQYF
14 | - | - | TRBJ2-7 | TRBV7-8 | TGTGCCAGCACCAAGAAATGGACAGACTACGAGCAGTACTTC | CASTKKWTDYEQYF
13 | once | - | TRBJ2-7 | TRBV2 | TGTGCCAGCAATCGGGGTCCCGCCTACGAGCAGTACTTC | CASNRGPAYEQYF